One and the same sample provided the 23 T cell receptor beta chains below, sequenced in a study of blood T cell repertoires in COVID-19. Profiling relied on immunoSEQ multiplex PCR, and the TCRdb table lists in-frame clones only, not all of them. Altogether over 150,000 clones are present, roughly 90% being singletons, with the ten largest covering 7% to 8%. The sequenced sample was PBMCs or T cells enriched from blood (not recorded which). The receptors derive from a woman aged 45-60 years who had recovered from COVID-19.

The genes are TRBV5-1 and TRBJ2-5; 7 nucleotides line up with TRBD2. Trimming removed 3 bases from V and 1 base from J; junction bases left unmatched: 3. The CDR3 covers 14 residues. The germline gives CDR1 SGHRS, CDR2 YFSETQ. The chain's CDR3 is CASSSGRAQETQYF. The DNA of the CDR3 is TGCGCCAGCAGCTCAGGGAGGGCCCAAGAGACCCAGTACTTC.

The V gene is TRBV9, the J gene TRBJ2-3; weak D call: TRBD2 (6 bases). The CDR3 spans 16 residues. Trimming cost V 4 bases and J 2 bases, with 17 bases left between them. CDR1 SGDLS and CDR2 YYNGEE come from the germline V gene. CDR3 nucleotide sequence: TGTGCCAGCAGCCCCCGGGGTAGCGGATTCACAGATACGCAGTATTTT. The encoded protein is CASSPRGSGFTDTQYF.

The rearrangement joins TRBV2 to TRBJ1-2; D call uncertain. Germline V gene sequence: CDR1 SNHLY, CDR2 FYNNEI. The CDR3 runs 15 residues. The ends were cut back, 3 bases at V and 2 bases at J, with 13 bases in the middle. This CDR3 is CASSERSGGNYGYTF. CDR3 sequence (DNA): TGTGCCAGCAGTGAGCGGTCTGGAGGAAACTATGGCTACACCTTC.

The chain recombines TRBV9 with TRBJ2-5, with unresolved D. The CDR3 runs 14 residues. Germline V gives CDR1 SGDLS, CDR2 YYNGEE. The ends were cut back, 0 bases at V and 2 bases at J, with 8 bases in the middle. In nucleotides, the CDR3 is TGTGCCAGCAGCGTAGCTACTACGCAAGAGACCCAGTACTTC. It specifies CASSVATTQETQYF.

This clone has a single count. Its ends do not fully match the called genes, so a read error is possible. The chain couples TRBV29-1 to TRBJ1-2; D is unclear. The CDR3 extends over 12 amino acids. Germline CDR1 is SQVTM and CDR2 is ANQGSEA. Written as DNA, the CDR3 is TGCAGCGTTGGTTCAGGTGGCGGGATAACGTCCTTC. Amino acid sequence: CSVGSGGGITSF.

J is TRBJ2-3 and V is TRBV7-9; 8 nucleotides line up with TRBD1. V lost 5 bases and J lost 0; bases outside the gene matches: 7. CDR1 is SEHNR, CDR2 FQNEAQ, per germline (reference sequence). This CDR3 contains 16 residues. The CDR3 region is CASSPGQGASTDTQYF. CDR3 nucleotides: TGTGCCAGCAGCCCTGGGCAGGGGGCTAGCACAGATACGCAGTATTTT.

This sequence joins TRBV14 and TRBJ2-7; TRBD1 might be the D (6 bases). The V gene's germline CDR1 is SGHDN and CDR2 FVKESK. This CDR3 comprises 13 residues. Trimming removed 2 bases at V and 11 bases at J, with 16 bases between. CDR3 nucleotide sequence: TGTGCCAGCAGCCAATCACAGGGTCAAGTGGAGTACTTC. The encoded protein is CASSQSQGQVEYF.

The chain couples TRBV7-3 to TRBJ2-1; 10 bases are shared with TRBD2. V lost 1 base, J lost 7 bases, and 4 bases stayed unmatched. The CDR3 has 15 residues. Per germline, CDR1 SGHTA and CDR2 FQGTGA. Here the CDR3 DNA reads TGTGCCAGCAGCTTAATAGGGACTAGCGCAAATGAGCAGTTCTTC. Residues: CASSLIGTSANEQFF.

This clone showed up just once. The genes are TRBV7-3 and TRBJ2-1; 7 bases are shared with TRBD2. There are 15 residues in the CDR3. The germline gives CDR1 SGHTA, CDR2 FQGTGA. After removal of 5 bases from V and 9 bases from J, the junction contained 13 bases not matched to a gene. CDR3 nucleotide sequence: TGTGCCAGCAGCCCCCGGAGCGGGGTTAGAGGTGAGCAGTTCTTC. It codes for CASSPRSGVRGEQFF.

This sequence joins TRBV3-1 (or the pseudogene TRBV3-2) and TRBJ1-1, with D perhaps TRBD1 (5 bases). Trimming took off 7 bases at V and 0 bases at J, with 15 bases between the two ends. This CDR3 region has 15 residues. Germline-derived CDR1 and CDR2 are LGHDT and YNNKEL (reference sequence). This CDR3 reads CASTLDRGVNTEAFF. CDR3 bases: TGTGCCAGCACATTAGATCGGGGGGTGAACACTGAAGCTTTCTTT.

The chain carries TRBV5-1 and TRBJ2-1; 7 bases line up with TRBD1. The trim removed 4 bases at V and 7 bases at J, leaving 8 bases unmatched. Germline V gene lookup returns CDR1 SGHRS and CDR2 YFSETQ. The length of the CDR3 is 14 residues. This chain's CDR3 is CASSRDSTGNEQFF. DNA of the CDR3: TGCGCCAGCAGCCGGGACAGCACTGGGAATGAGCAGTTCTTC. The full variable domain, rest sourced from reference TRBV5-1 and TRBJ2-1, is KAGVTQTPRYLIKTRGQQVTLSCSPISGHRSVSWYQQTPGQGLQFLFEYFSETQRNKGNFPGRFSGRQFSNSRSEMNVSTLELGDSALYLCASSRDSTGNEQFFGPGTRLTVL.

This chain connects TRBV28 to TRBJ1-1; D perhaps matches TRBD1 (5 bases). V lost 6 bases and J 1 base, leaving 12 bases between the germline ends. CDR1 and CDR2 from the germline V gene are MDHEN and SYDVKM. CDR3 size: 14 residues. CDR3 nucleotides: TGTGCCAGCAGAGACAGACAGAGGAACACTGAAGCTTTCTTT. Amino acid sequence: CASRDRQRNTEAFF.

The chain couples TRBV11-3 to TRBJ2-1; 10 bases match TRBD2. CDR3 length: 15 amino acids. V shed 6 bases and J 5 bases; nucleotides not matched to a gene: 7. Germline assignment: CDR1 SGHNT and CDR2 YENEEA. CDR3 residues: CASRDRAGGDNEQFF. The CDR3 coding sequence is TGTGCCAGCAGGGACCGAGCGGGAGGGGACAATGAGCAGTTCTTC.

The chain joins TRBV30 to TRBJ2-7; D perhaps matches TRBD2 (5 bases). With 5 bases removed from V and 7 bases from J, the gap between germline ends came to 21 bases. Germline V gene data show CDR1 as GTSNPN and CDR2 as SVGIG (reference sequence). The CDR3 is made up of 14 amino acids. The CDR3 DNA follows: TGTGCCTGGGAGAGAGGGAGTAGCTACGCGGAGCAGTACTTC. It encodes CAWERGSSYAEQYF. Supplemented by reference TRBV30 and TRBJ2-7, the full variable domain reads SQTIHQWPATLVQPVGSPLSLECTVEGTSNPNLYWYRQAAGRGLQLLFYSVGIGQISSEVPQNLSASRPQDRQFILSSKKLLLSDSGFYLCAWERGSSYAEQYFGPGTRLTVT.

The chain employs TRBV7-6 and TRBJ2-5; TRBD1 might be the D (5 bases). Per germline, CDR1 SGHVS and CDR2 FNYEAQ. V shed 4 bases and J shed 1 base, with 19 bases lying between them. The CDR3 is 17 amino acids. The DNA for the CDR3 is TGTGCCAGCAGCTACCGATTGGACACCACAACCCAAGAGACCCAGTACTTC. This encodes CASSYRLDTTTQETQYF.

The V and J genes are TRBV12-3 or TRBV12-4 and TRBJ2-7; 7 bases line up with TRBD2. The CDR3 is 13 residues long. Trimming took 5 bases from V and 6 from J; bases not matched to a gene: 7. The CDR3 protein is CASSPPTSSEQYF. As DNA, the CDR3 is TGTGCCAGCAGTCCCCCGACTAGCTCCGAGCAGTACTTC.

The table lists this clone with a count of one. This rearrangement joins TRBV21-1 to TRBJ1-6. TRBV21-1 is shown as a pseudogene. The CDR3 has 13 residues. CDR3 loop: CASSKRRNSPLHF. As DNA, the CDR3 is TGTGCCAGCAGCAAGAGAAGAAATTCACCCCTCCACTTT.

The genes are TRBV18 and TRBJ2-1, with a possible D match to TRBD1 (5 bases). CDR3 length: 14 residues. V lost 1 base and J lost 7, with 11 bases in between. Germline CDR1 KGHSH, CDR2 LQKENI. This CDR3 reads CASSPQGFKNEQFF. Here the CDR3 DNA reads TGTGCCAGCTCACCACAGGGGTTTAAGAATGAGCAGTTCTTC.

The chain joins TRBV6-5 to TRBJ1-2, with D possibly being TRBD1 (6 bases). V was pared by 6 bases and J by 4 bases, with 12 bases between. The CDR3 covers 13 residues. CDR1 is MNHEY, CDR2 SVGAGI, per germline. In nucleotides, the CDR3 is TGTGCCAGCAGACCCGGACAGTCCTATGGCTACACCTTC. Its translation is CASRPGQSYGYTF.

Turning to this clone: One end of the junction is discordant with germline, which a read error may explain. The chain uses TRBV7-7 and TRBJ2-5; D ambiguous. The CDR3 extends over 15 amino acids. The germline V gene encodes CDR1 SSHAT and CDR2 FNYEAQ (reference sequence). Here the CDR3 DNA reads TGTGCTAGCAGCTTAGGCTCGACATACCAAGAGACCCAGTACTTC. This gives the protein CASSLGSTYQETQYF.

J is TRBJ2-1 and V is TRBV7-9; 12 bases are shared with TRBD2. J lost 4 bases, V lost 5 bases, and 6 bases had no gene match. This CDR3 has 16 residues. Germline V lookup: CDR1 SEHNR, CDR2 FQNEAQ (reference sequence). The CDR3 bases are TGTGCCAGCAGCGCCGGACTAGCGGGACCGTACAATGAGCAGTTCTTC. It encodes CASSAGLAGPYNEQFF.

This clone was counted only a few times. The rearrangement uses TRBV2 and TRBJ2-7; D may be TRBD1 (6 bases). The CDR3 length is 14 residues. Trimming removed 3 bases from V and 1 base from J, with 10 bases in between. Per the germline V gene, CDR1 is SNHLY and CDR2 is FYNNEI. CDR3 DNA: TGTGCCAGCAGTGAGGGGGCTCGATCCTACGAGCAGTACTTC. Translating it yields CASSEGARSYEQYF. The variable domain in full, with the rest retrieved from reference TRBV2 and TRBJ2-7, is EPEVTQTPSHQVTQMGQEVILRCVPISNHLYFYWYRQILGQKVEFLVSFYNNEISEKSEIFDDQFSVERPDGSNFTLKIRSTKLEDSAMYFCASSEGARSYEQYFGPGTRLTVT.

The rearrangement joins TRBV21-1 to TRBJ2-2; the D call TRBD1 from the table was never checked on the DNA. TRBV21-1 constitutes a pseudogene. The length of the CDR3 is 15 residues. CDR3: CASSKEKGAGGELFF. In nucleotides, the CDR3 is TGTGCCAGCAGCAAAGAAAAGGGGGCGGGCGGGGAGCTGTTTTTT.